What follows are 20 T cell receptor beta chains derived from one specimen sequenced in a study of T cells after yellow fever vaccination. TCRdb called the 5' RACE reads again in MiXCR, with one record for every CDR3 protein. The sample has 300,000 to 350,000 distinct CDR3 sequences; around 3.9% are singletons. The source was PBMCs, collected 5 days after the yellow fever booster vaccination. The receptors derive from a man aged 18-30 years who received the YFV17D yellow fever vaccine.

This clonotype was counted between two and nine times. The V call is TRBV12-3 or TRBV12-4, the J call TRBJ2-1, with a weak D call TRBD1 (5 bases). This CDR3 is 14 amino acids long. The V gene lost 3 bases and the J gene lost 4 bases, with 10 bases spanning the gap. CDR3 sequence (DNA): TGTGCCAGCAGTTTTAGACAGCTATACAATGAGCAGTTCTTC. Translated, it gives CASSFRQLYNEQFF.

This clonotype showed up many times. V usage is TRBV20-1 and J usage is TRBJ2-3, with D perhaps TRBD1 (5 bases). V lost 6 bases and J lost 5, with 24 bases in between. The germline gives CDR1 DFQATT, CDR2 SNEGSKA (reference sequence). The CDR3 contains 16 residues. The DNA of the CDR3 is TGCAGTGCCAGGGCAGGTGTGGCAGGCCGCCGAGATACGCAGTATTTT. Amino acids: CSARAGVAGRRDTQYF.

This clonotype has a count of ten or more. The chain uses TRBV7-3 and TRBJ1-1; no definite D call. CDR3 length: 13 residues. V lost 3 bases and J 0 bases, leaving 5 bases between the germline ends. Germline lookup yields CDR1 SGHTA and CDR2 FQGTGA. The CDR3 bases are TGTGCCAGCAGCTTCGGCCTGAACACTGAAGCTTTCTTT. Translating it yields CASSFGLNTEAFF. The full variable domain, in which reference TRBV7-3 and TRBJ1-1 provide the parts outside the CDR3, is GAGVSQTPSNKVTEKGKYVELRCDPISGHTALYWYRQSLGQGPEFLIYFQGTGAADDSGLPNDRFFAVRPEGSVSTLKIQRTERGDSAVYLCASSFGLNTEAFFGQGTRLTVV.

This clonotype was picked up a small number of times. The chain carries TRBV4-3 and TRBJ2-6; D is possibly TRBD1 or TRBD2 (5 bases each). Germline CDR1 and CDR2: LGHNA and YSLEER. V shed 1 base and J shed 0 bases, with 13 bases lying between them. The CDR3 is made up of 18 amino acids. CDR3 sequence: CASSQVLGTDSGANVLTF. The CDR3 DNA sequence: TGCGCCAGCAGCCAAGTGTTAGGGACGGACTCTGGGGCCAACGTCCTGACTTTC.

In its sample, this clonotype was seen many times. V is TRBV24-1 and J is TRBJ2-1, with D possibly TRBD1 on 5 matching bases. Trimming shortened V by 0 bases and J by 0 bases, and 8 bases separated the two germline ends. The length of the CDR3 is 16 residues. Germline V lookup: CDR1 KGHDR, CDR2 SFDVKD. As DNA, the CDR3 is TGTGCCACCAGTGATTTGCAGGGTGGCTCCTACAATGAGCAGTTCTTC. This translates into CATSDLQGGSYNEQFF.

This clonotype was counted between two and nine times. The chain is built from TRBV4-3 and TRBJ2-1, with 9 bases lining up with TRBD2. Germline values: CDR1 LGHNA, CDR2 YSLEER. CDR3 length: 22 amino acids. V gave up 0 bases and J gave up 6 bases; unmatched junction bases: 24. CDR3 protein: CASSQEGNSGGTHRLPRNEQFF. The CDR3 nucleotides are TGCGCCAGCAGCCAAGAAGGGAATAGCGGGGGAACCCACCGCCTGCCCCGCAATGAGCAGTTCTTC.

This clonotype came up many times. This rearrangement joins TRBV7-9 to TRBJ2-1, with 8 nucleotides matching TRBD1. V lost 5 bases to trimming and J lost 4 bases; unmatched junction nucleotides: 4. Germline assignment: CDR1 SEHNR and CDR2 FQNEAQ (reference sequence). There are 14 residues in the CDR3. The CDR3 nucleotides are TGTGCCAGCAGCCCCCGGGACAGGTACAATGAGCAGTTCTTC. Protein: CASSPRDRYNEQFF. Full variable domain (remainder filled in from reference TRBV7-9 and TRBJ2-1): DTGVSQNPRHKITKRGQNVTFRCDPISEHNRLYWYRQTLGQGPEFLTYFQNEAQLEKSRLLSDRFSAERPKGSFSTLEIQRTEQGDSAMYLCASSPRDRYNEQFFGPGTRLTVL.

There are a few counts of this clonotype. The V and J genes are TRBV11-2 and TRBJ2-7, with 10 bases that match TRBD1. Germline loops: CDR1 SGHAT, CDR2 FQNNGV. This CDR3 spans 15 amino acids. The trim removed 4 bases at V and 4 bases at J, leaving 7 bases unmatched. The CDR3 DNA is TGTGCCAGCAGCTCTGCCGGGACAGGGGTGTACGAGCAGTACGTC. This translates into CASSSAGTGVYEQYV.

This clonotype was seen many times. The rearrangement joins TRBV12-3 or TRBV12-4 to TRBJ1-1; D is unresolved. V dropped 3 bases and J dropped 10 bases, with 18 bases sitting between them. This CDR3 has 14 amino acids. As DNA, the CDR3 is TGTGCCAGCAGTTTCTCCATGCCGAGAGATGGAGCTTTCTTT. Translating it yields CASSFSMPRDGAFF.

The V and J genes are TRBV20-1 and TRBJ1-1; D perhaps matches TRBD1 (6 bases). Looked up from germline, CDR1 is DFQATT and CDR2 is SNEGSKA (reference sequence). With 6 bases removed from V and 0 bases from J, the gap between germline ends came to 11 bases. This CDR3 region has 13 residues. In DNA, the CDR3 is TGCAGTGCCCTTTACAGGGTGAACACTGAAGCTTTCTTT. It is translated as CSALYRVNTEAFF.

This clonotype was picked up many times. The rearrangement joins TRBV10-3 to TRBJ2-5; 8 bases line up with TRBD1. Germline V lookup: CDR1 ENHRY, CDR2 SYGVKD. Germline trimming cut 4 bases from V and 1 base from J; bases unmatched to any gene: 2. The CDR3 is made up of 14 amino acids. Written as DNA, the CDR3 is TGTGCCATCAGTGGACAGGGGCTCCAAGAGACCCAGTACTTC. The encoded protein is CAISGQGLQETQYF.

CDR3 residues: CASSLGKRLETQYF. The CDR3, as DNA: TGTGCCAGCAGCTTGGGGAAGCGGTTAGAGACCCAGTACTTC. This chain joins TRBV7-9 and TRBJ2-5; TRBD2 is a possible D gene (5 bases). The V gene's germline CDR1 is SEHNR and CDR2 FQNEAQ (reference sequence). Trimming took off 3 bases at V and 4 bases at J, with 12 bases between the two ends. The CDR3 consists of 14 residues.

This clonotype was picked up a small number of times. The chain links TRBV12-5 to TRBJ1-4; 9 bases map to TRBD1. The CDR3 contains 15 residues. J lost 7 bases, V lost 1 base, and 4 bases had no gene match. The V gene's germline CDR1 is LGHNT and CDR2 FRNRAP. This CDR3 is CASGLEGQGTEKLFF. CDR3 nucleotide sequence: TGTGCTAGTGGTTTGGAAGGACAGGGGACTGAAAAACTGTTTTTT. The complete variable domain, with remaining parts taken from reference TRBV12-5 and TRBJ1-4, reads DARVTQTPRHKVTEMGQEVTMRCQPILGHNTVFWYRQTMMQGLELLAYFRNRAPLDDSGMPKDRFSAEMPDATLATLKIQPSEPRDSAVYFCASGLEGQGTEKLFFGSGTQLSVL.

This clonotype was seen repeatedly, ten times or more. The rearrangement links TRBV5-1 to TRBJ1-1; the D gene is possibly TRBD1 (5 bases). The germline V and J ends were trimmed by 2 bases and 3 bases, with 11 bases remaining between them. CDR3 size: 14 residues. Germline V lookup: CDR1 SGHRS, CDR2 YFSETQ. As DNA, the CDR3 is TGCGCCAGCAGCTTTTTACAGGAGCACACTGAAGCTTTCTTT. It specifies CASSFLQEHTEAFF.

This clonotype has ten or more counts. The gene calls are TRBV6-2 or TRBV6-3 and TRBJ2-3; TRBD2 aligns across 11 bases. Per the germline V gene, CDR1 is MNHEY and CDR2 is SVGEGT. V was clipped by 2 bases and J by 4 bases; unmatched bases: 5. The CDR3 consists of 16 residues. The CDR3 loop reads CASSYVTSGESDTQYF. The CDR3 nucleotides are TGTGCCAGCAGTTACGTGACTAGCGGGGAGTCAGATACGCAGTATTTT.

This clonotype was counted at least ten times. The chain is built from TRBV10-3 and TRBJ2-1, with 7 bases that match TRBD1. Per germline, CDR1 ENHRY and CDR2 SYGVKD. V lost 2 bases and J lost 4; bases outside the gene matches: 8. The CDR3 spans 16 residues. The CDR3 region has the DNA TGTGCCATCAGTGAGACTATAGGGACAGATTACAATGAGCAGTTCTTC. It specifies CAISETIGTDYNEQFF.

This clonotype has a handful of counts. The chain joins TRBV21-1 to TRBJ1-2; no check of the table's D call, TRBD1, against the DNA was made. TRBV21-1 is designated a pseudogene. The CDR3 length is 21 residues. The CDR3 reads CASSKGREFRDIPRSNYGYTF. The DNA of the CDR3 is TGTGCCAGCAGCAAAGGCCGAGAGTTCCGGGACATTCCTAGGTCTAACTATGGCTACACCTTC.

This clonotype was picked up many times. The chain is built from TRBV18 and TRBJ2-3; 7 nucleotides line up with TRBD1. CDR3 size: 14 residues. Trimming took 3 bases from V and 5 from J; bases not matched to a gene: 5. CDR1 and CDR2 (germline): KGHSH, LQKENI. As DNA, the CDR3 is TGTGCCAGCTCACCCACAGGGGCGGAAGATACGCAGTATTTT. Amino acids: CASSPTGAEDTQYF. Drawing the rest from reference TRBV18 and TRBJ2-3, the complete variable domain is NAGVMQNPRHLVRRRGQEARLRCSPMKGHSHVYWYRQLPEEGLKFMVYLQKENIIDESGMPKERFSAEFPKEGPSILRIQQVVRGDSAAYFCASSPTGAEDTQYFGPGTRLTVL.

The chain carries TRBV27 and TRBJ2-3, with 11 bases matching TRBD2. The CDR3 loop spans 16 amino acids. V dropped 3 bases and J dropped 2; count of bases not matched to a gene: 4. Germline V CDR1 and CDR2: MNHEY, SMNVEV (reference sequence). The CDR3 sequence: CASSFKTSGATDTQYF. The CDR3 nucleotides read TGTGCCAGCAGTTTCAAGACTAGCGGGGCCACAGATACGCAGTATTTT.

This clonotype was counted ten times or more. The chain recombines TRBV4-3 with TRBJ2-1; the D gene is possibly TRBD2 (6 bases). In germline, CDR1 is LGHNA, CDR2 YSLEER. This CDR3 spans 17 amino acids. The V gene lost 0 bases and the J gene lost 0 bases, with 12 bases spanning the gap. The CDR3 is CASSQDSLGGSYNEQFF. Written as DNA, the CDR3 is TGCGCCAGCAGCCAAGACTCGTTGGGGGGCTCCTACAATGAGCAGTTCTTC.